The 9 T cell receptor beta chains listed next were all sequenced from one sample in a study of blood T cells in healthy people across ages. Combining a sample-barcoded 5' primer with a J-beta primer mix, a second PCR ran for about 7 to 12 cycles. TCRdb processed the 5' RACE reads anew with MiXCR; each CDR3 protein has one entry. The profile shows roughly 900,000 distinct CDR3 sequences, more than 25% of them singletons. Sequencing input: blood. These receptors were obtained from an elderly woman in good health.

The gene calls are TRBV21-1 and TRBJ2-7; the DNA was not compared with TRBD2, the D call given in the table. TRBV21-1 is described as a pseudogene. The CDR3 has 14 residues. CDR3 sequence: CATAGKKEDYEQYF. The CDR3 bases are TGTGCCACCGCGGGGAAAAAGGAGGACTACGAGCAGTACTTC.

Worth noting for this clonotype: At one of its ends the junction is not consistent with the germline gene, which may arise from a read error. This CDR3 reads CSARLESSYEQHF. The CDR3 DNA sequence: TGCAGTGCTAGACTTGAGAGCTCCTACGAGCAGCACTTC. The J gene is TRBJ2-7, the V gene TRBV20-1; D not resolved. This CDR3 is 13 amino acids long. Germline CDR1 is DFQATT and CDR2 is SNEGSKA (reference sequence).

This clonotype appeared a few times. The chain links TRBV20-1 to TRBJ2-7; 8 bases line up with TRBD2. Trimming took 0 bases from V and 4 from J; bases not matched to a gene: 8. Per the germline V gene, CDR1 is DFQATT and CDR2 is SNEGSKA (reference sequence). The CDR3 covers 15 residues. DNA of the CDR3: TGCAGTGCTAGAGATGTGTCGGGGGGGCCTTACGAGCAGTACTTC. This translates into CSARDVSGGPYEQYF.

This clonotype was found many times. The chain recombines TRBV9 with TRBJ2-5; TRBD1 aligns across 8 bases. The CDR3 has 13 amino acids. The J segment lost 4 bases and the V segment lost 6 bases, leaving 5 bases of the junction unmatched. Germline assignment: CDR1 SGDLS and CDR2 YYNGEE. The DNA of the CDR3 is TGTGCCAGCAACCCAGGGGGCTTAGAGACCCAGTACTTC. It encodes CASNPGGLETQYF. The full variable domain, completed using reference TRBV9 and TRBJ2-5, is DSGVTQTPKHLITATGQRVTLRCSPRSGDLSVYWYQQSLDQGLQFLIQYYNGEERAKGNILERFSAQQFPDLHSELNLSSLELGDSALYFCASNPGGLETQYFGPGTRLLVL.

In this sample, this clonotype turned up many times. The rearrangement joins TRBV20-1 to TRBJ1-2; perhaps TRBD1 as D (6 bases). V lost 3 bases to trimming and J lost 8 bases, with 25 bases between them. The germline V gene has CDR1 DFQATT and CDR2 SNEGSKA (reference sequence). This CDR3 comprises 16 residues. CDR3 sequence (DNA): TGCAGTGCTAGCCCCCTTGAGATGTGGGGGCCCGCAGGCTACACCTTC. Encoded protein: CSASPLEMWGPAGYTF.

The V gene is TRBV27, the J gene TRBJ1-2; 8 positions agree with TRBD1. J lost 4 bases, V lost 0 bases, and 4 bases had no gene match. The CDR3 contains 15 residues. CDR1 is MNHEY and CDR2 is SMNVEV in the germline V gene (reference sequence). The CDR3 bases are TGTGCCAGCAGTTTATCCACAGGGGGATTCTATGGCTACACCTTC. This encodes CASSLSTGGFYGYTF.

The chain has TRBV24-1 and TRBJ1-5, with D possibly TRBD1 on 5 matching bases. Trimming shortened V by 4 bases and J by 9 bases, and 15 bases separated the two germline ends. The CDR3 has 14 amino acids. Germline V gene lookup returns CDR1 KGHDR and CDR2 SFDVKD. This CDR3 reads CATSDPGTDRPQHF. In DNA form, the CDR3 reads TGTGCCACCAGTGACCCCGGGACTGATAGGCCCCAGCATTTT.

Details on this clonotype: Given a much more abundant clone one base away, this may be a read error. The chain carries TRBV7-2 and TRBJ2-7; D is possibly TRBD2 (5 bases). The germline CDR1 and CDR2 sequences are SGHTA and FQGNSA. The length of the CDR3 is 12 residues. V was trimmed by 1 base and J by 7 bases, leaving 8 bases between them. The CDR3 loop is CASSLVGREQYF. CDR3 nucleotide sequence: TGTGCCAGCAGCTTAGTAGGGAGAGAGCAGTACTTC.

In its sample, this clonotype was seen a few times. A read error may explain this, as a much larger clone is one base away. V usage is TRBV20-1 and J usage is TRBJ2-7; TRBD1 aligns across 7 bases. This CDR3 contains 13 residues. The V segment lost 7 bases and the J segment 3 bases; nucleotides outside the gene matches: 9. The germline V gene has CDR1 DFQATT and CDR2 SNEGSKA (reference sequence). The CDR3, as DNA: TGCAGTGGGTATAGGGACAGCCTCTACGAGCAGTACTTC. Its translation is CSGYRDSLYEQYF.